This T cell receptor (beta chain) was recovered during a study of shared clonotypes between healthy human individuals. Study-level points and caveats: Naive CD4 clonotypes overlapped across a handful of donors at around 4.7%.

A word on this clone: What it recognizes is unknown.

Libraries were prepared by immunoSEQ multiplex PCR; TCRdb keeps only in-frame clonotypes and omits some of them. Here the sample spans about 2.5 million clones, 85% to 95% being singletons. The CDR3 has 14 residues. With 5 bases removed from V and 5 bases from J, the gap between germline ends came to 12 bases. Per germline, CDR1 KGHSH and CDR2 LQKENI. The sequence came from a young man in good health. Some clones in this sample may be carry-over from other donors' samples. Sequenced sample: naive CD4+ T cells from PBMCs. As for subset: CD45RA+ positively selected. This chain connects TRBV18 to TRBJ2-2; D remains unclear. The CDR3: CASSLQPDTGELFF. CDR3 DNA: TGTGCCAGCTCATTACAGCCGGATACCGGGGAGCTGTTTTTT.